These 6 T cell receptor beta chains originate from one sample sequenced in a study of T cells after yellow fever vaccination. TCRdb passed the 5' RACE reads through MiXCR, listing each CDR3 protein once. The repertoire has about 550,000 distinct CDR3 sequences, 15% to 20% of them found once; the top ten carry about 13%. Sequences were derived from PBMCs, sampled 15 days after the yellow fever booster vaccination. Source of these receptors: a man aged 25-45 years who received the YFV17D yellow fever vaccine.

The chain uses TRBV7-9 and TRBJ2-3, with TRBD1 matching over 7 bases. Germline V gives CDR1 SEHNR, CDR2 FQNEAQ (reference sequence). J lost 6 bases, V lost 0 bases, and 12 bases had no gene match. The CDR3 sequence is 17 residues long. CDR3 nucleotide sequence: TGTGCCAGCAGCTTAGCGGTTGCATTGGACAGGAGGGATACGCAGTATTTT. It yields the protein CASSLAVALDRRDTQYF.

This clonotype has only a few counts. The chain links TRBV9 to TRBJ2-7; TRBD1 aligns across 10 bases. The CDR3 covers 14 residues. In germline, CDR1 is SGDLS, CDR2 YYNGEE. Trimming removed 4 bases from V and 3 bases from J; junction bases left unmatched: 4. The CDR3 DNA reads TGTGCCAGCAGCCCGGGACAGGGGTACTACGAGCAGTACTTC. Translating gives CASSPGQGYYEQYF.

The chain couples TRBV5-1 to TRBJ2-3; TRBD2 matches 14 bases. Losses at the gene ends were 8 bases for V and 4 bases for J; bases not matched to a gene: 3. Germline loops: CDR1 SGHRS, CDR2 YFSETQ. The CDR3 extends over 14 amino acids. DNA of the CDR3: TGCGCCAGTTCGGGACTAGCGGGAGCAGATACGCAGTATTTT. Residues: CASSGLAGADTQYF. The whole variable domain, remainder taken from reference TRBV5-1 and TRBJ2-3, is KAGVTQTPRYLIKTRGQQVTLSCSPISGHRSVSWYQQTPGQGLQFLFEYFSETQRNKGNFPGRFSGRQFSNSRSEMNVSTLELGDSALYLCASSGLAGADTQYFGPGTRLTVL.

This clonotype appeared a few times. The chain is built from TRBV7-3 and TRBJ2-3; no definite D call. Germline CDR1 SGHTA, CDR2 FQGTGA. The CDR3 runs 13 residues. Trimming shortened V by 5 bases and J by 5 bases, and 11 bases separated the two germline ends. The CDR3 sequence is CASSDPWVDTQYF. The CDR3 DNA is TGTGCCAGCAGCGACCCCTGGGTAGATACGCAGTATTTT.

This clonotype has just a few counts. This sequence joins TRBV7-9 and TRBJ1-6; maybe TRBD1 (5 bases). CDR1 is SEHNR and CDR2 is FQNEAQ in the germline V gene (reference sequence). V was shortened by 4 bases and J by 6 bases, with 16 bases between the two germline ends. CDR3 length: 16 residues. CDR3 region: CASSSLAGFGNSPLHF. The CDR3, as DNA: TGTGCCAGCAGCTCCCTGGCAGGGTTCGGTAATTCACCCCTCCACTTT.

The V gene is TRBV6-1, the J gene TRBJ2-3, with 11 bases aligning to TRBD2. V was clipped by 6 bases and J by 5 bases; unmatched bases: 7. Germline CDR1 reads MNHNS; CDR2 reads SASEGT. The CDR3 runs to 15 residues. The CDR3 DNA sequence: TGTGCCAGCAGCCGGACTGGACTAGCGGGAGATACGCAGTATTTT. It translates to CASSRTGLAGDTQYF.